A single sample is the source of the 16 T cell receptor beta chains below, sequenced in a study of blood T cell repertoires in COVID-19. The method was immunoSEQ multiplex PCR; TCRdb's version includes in-frame clones alone and lacks a portion of them. The sample has 490,000 or so clones, 88% seen once. Sequencing was performed on PBMCs or T cells enriched from blood (not recorded which). The receptors originated from a woman aged 55 to 70 who had recovered from COVID-19.

The chain combines TRBV30 with TRBJ2-1; 8 nucleotides match TRBD1. The CDR3 runs to 14 residues. V lost 5 bases and J lost 7; bases outside the gene matches: 10. Germline values: CDR1 GTSNPN, CDR2 SVGIG (reference sequence). This CDR3 reads CAWAGGSLLNEQFF. Written as DNA, the CDR3 is TGTGCCTGGGCAGGGGGCTCCCTTTTGAATGAGCAGTTCTTC.

This sequence joins TRBV10-2 and TRBJ1-1, with 7 bases lining up with TRBD1. There are 15 residues in the CDR3. Germline CDR1 reads WSHSY; CDR2 reads SAAADI. V lost 5 bases to trimming and J lost 3 bases; unmatched junction nucleotides: 9. The CDR3 DNA is TGCGCCAGCAGTTATAACAGGGGACCCTACACTGAAGCTTTCTTT. It translates to CASSYNRGPYTEAFF.

The chain is built from TRBV5-1 and TRBJ2-4; 7 nucleotides agree with TRBD2. Looked up from germline, CDR1 is SGHRS and CDR2 is YFSETQ. The V and J ends lost 4 bases and 1 base, in that order; junction bases with no gene match: 11. CDR3 length: 17 amino acids. The DNA of the CDR3 is TGCGCCAGCAGCCAAAATGGCGGGGGAGCGGCCAAAAACATTCAGTACTTC. This sequence encodes CASSQNGGGAAKNIQYF. Full variable domain (outside the CDR3, taken from reference TRBV5-1 and TRBJ2-4): KAGVTQTPRYLIKTRGQQVTLSCSPISGHRSVSWYQQTPGQGLQFLFEYFSETQRNKGNFPGRFSGRQFSNSRSEMNVSTLELGDSALYLCASSQNGGGAAKNIQYFGAGTRLSVL.

This chain connects TRBV7-9 to TRBJ1-2; D is undetermined. This CDR3 has 13 amino acids. V lost 2 bases and J 2 bases, leaving 6 bases between the germline ends. In germline, CDR1 is SEHNR, CDR2 FQNEAQ (reference sequence). CDR3: CASSLRENYGYTF. The CDR3 nucleotides are TGTGCCAGCAGCTTAAGGGAGAACTATGGCTACACCTTC.

As DNA, the CDR3 is TGTGCCAGCAGCCGGACTCTGAACACCGGGGAGCTGTTTTTT. Its protein is CASSRTLNTGELFF. The rearrangement joins TRBV4-2 to TRBJ2-2; D is possibly TRBD2 (5 bases). Germline CDR1 LGHNA, CDR2 YNFKEQ. Trimming removed 4 bases at V and 1 base at J, with 7 bases between. CDR3 size: 14 residues.

The rearrangement joins TRBV18 to TRBJ1-1, with TRBD1 matching over 8 bases. CDR3 size: 14 residues. V lost 6 bases and J lost 5; bases outside the gene matches: 8. Germline V lookup: CDR1 KGHSH, CDR2 LQKENI. This CDR3 is CASSRADRETEAFF. The CDR3 DNA follows: TGTGCCAGCTCCCGGGCGGACAGGGAGACTGAAGCTTTCTTT. Full variable domain (missing parts from reference TRBV18 and TRBJ1-1): NAGVMQNPRHLVRRRGQEARLRCSPMKGHSHVYWYRQLPEEGLKFMVYLQKENIIDESGMPKERFSAEFPKEGPSILRIQQVVRGDSAAYFCASSRADRETEAFFGQGTRLTVV.

This sequence joins TRBV10-2 and TRBJ2-3, with D possibly matching TRBD1 (5 bases). The germline CDR1 and CDR2 sequences are WSHSY and SAAADI. V was cut by 6 bases and J by 0 bases, with 13 bases left in between. This CDR3 is 15 amino acids long. CDR3 loop: CASRINRRSTDTQYF. CDR3 DNA: TGCGCCAGCAGAATCAACAGGAGAAGCACAGATACGCAGTATTTT.

This chain joins TRBV11-2 and TRBJ2-7, with D possibly matching TRBD2 (5 bases). Germline lookup yields CDR1 SGHAT and CDR2 FQNNGV. The length of the CDR3 is 15 residues. The ends were cut back, 1 base at V and 2 bases at J, with 12 bases in the middle. The CDR3 DNA reads TGTGCCAGCAGCTTAGGACCCGGGGAGCCCTACGAGCAGTACTTC. It codes for CASSLGPGEPYEQYF.

This chain connects TRBV4-1 to TRBJ2-2; 10 nucleotides agree with TRBD1. Trimming cost V 3 bases and J 3 bases; bases outside gene matches: 7. This CDR3 has 17 amino acids. In germline, CDR1 is MGHRA, CDR2 YSYEKL. CDR3 region: CASSQGPGQGYTGELFF. The CDR3 DNA reads as TGCGCCAGCAGCCAGGGGCCGGGACAGGGGTACACCGGGGAGCTGTTTTTT.

This chain uses TRBV29-1 with TRBJ2-3; 9 bases fit TRBD1. Germline trimming cut 3 bases from V and 5 bases from J; bases unmatched to any gene: 6. The CDR3 contains 14 residues. Germline V gives CDR1 SQVTM, CDR2 ANQGSEA. The CDR3 DNA reads as TGCAGCGTTGACCAGACAGGGGGAGGAGATACGCAGTATTTT. It yields the protein CSVDQTGGGDTQYF.

This clone showed up just a few times. DNA for the CDR3: TGCAGCGGGCAGGGCGTAATGAACACTGAAGCTTTCTTT. Protein: CSGQGVMNTEAFF. The rearrangement links TRBV29-1 to TRBJ1-1; TRBD1 is a possible D gene (5 bases). Germline V lookup: CDR1 SQVTM, CDR2 ANQGSEA. Trimming cost V 7 bases and J 0 bases, with 12 bases left between them. The CDR3 has 13 residues.

The gene calls are TRBV5-1 and TRBJ1-2; D is perhaps TRBD1 (5 bases). V gave up 3 bases and J gave up 8 bases, with 20 bases separating them. Germline V CDR1 and CDR2: SGHRS, YFSETQ. The CDR3 length is 15 residues. The CDR3 here is CASSSHESGFAGYTF. The CDR3 nucleotides are TGCGCCAGCAGCTCCCACGAATCAGGGTTTGCAGGCTACACCTTC.

The chain uses TRBV10-1 and TRBJ1-2; D is undetermined. The V end lost 6 bases, the J end lost 4 bases, and 15 bases lay between the germline ends. Looked up from germline, CDR1 is WNHNN and CDR2 is SYGVQD (reference sequence). The CDR3 length is 14 residues. The CDR3 DNA sequence: TGCGCCAGCAGGGGGAGGCCGGGAAGCTATGGCTACACCTTC. As protein: CASRGRPGSYGYTF.

The CDR3 region is CATSDPDTYQPQHF. Written as DNA, the CDR3 is TGTGCCACCAGTGACCCCGACACTTATCAGCCCCAGCATTTT. The rearrangement uses TRBV24-1 and TRBJ1-5; no firm D call. V was pared by 4 bases and J by 5 bases, with 11 bases between. This CDR3 is 14 amino acids long. Looked up from germline, CDR1 is KGHDR and CDR2 is SFDVKD.

V and J are TRBV4-1 and TRBJ2-3; 14 nucleotides line up with TRBD2. Germline loops: CDR1 MGHRA, CDR2 YSYEKL. J was trimmed by 2 bases and V by 2 bases; bases with no gene match: 6. CDR3 length: 18 amino acids. CDR3 amino acids: CASSQIWTSGGNTDTQYF. The CDR3 DNA reads TGCGCCAGCAGCCAAATCTGGACTAGCGGGGGGAACACAGATACGCAGTATTTT.

This rearrangement joins TRBV19 to TRBJ1-2; 12 bases align to TRBD1. CDR3 length: 14 residues. V lost 7 bases to trimming and J lost 8 bases; unmatched junction nucleotides: 8. In germline, CDR1 is LNHDA, CDR2 SQIVND (reference sequence). The DNA for the CDR3 is TGTGCCAGTACATGGGACAGGGGGCGGAAGGGCTACACCTTC. This encodes CASTWDRGRKGYTF.